This T cell receptor beta chain was profiled in a study of OX40 agonist ivuxolimab in advanced cancers. Germline-derived CDR1 and CDR2 are SGHRS and YFSETQ. This CDR3 spans 13 amino acids. V was clipped by 0 bases and J by 5 bases, with 6 bases between them. The protocol was immunoSEQ multiplex PCR, while the TCRdb copy is restricted to in-frame clones and leaves out a portion. The sample lists 75,000 to 80,000 clones, approximately 84% seen once, with about 7.3% in the top ten. The chain has TRBV5-1 and TRBJ2-1; no firm D call. The sequencing used CD4+ or CD8+ T cells sorted from blood, collected in a trial of the OX40 agonist ivuxolimab. The sequence came from an adult with an advanced solid tumor such as melanoma, head and neck, liver or kidney cancer. As DNA, the CDR3 is TGCGCCAGCAGCTTGGGGCTCAACAATGAGCAGTTCTTC. This encodes CASSLGLNNEQFF.